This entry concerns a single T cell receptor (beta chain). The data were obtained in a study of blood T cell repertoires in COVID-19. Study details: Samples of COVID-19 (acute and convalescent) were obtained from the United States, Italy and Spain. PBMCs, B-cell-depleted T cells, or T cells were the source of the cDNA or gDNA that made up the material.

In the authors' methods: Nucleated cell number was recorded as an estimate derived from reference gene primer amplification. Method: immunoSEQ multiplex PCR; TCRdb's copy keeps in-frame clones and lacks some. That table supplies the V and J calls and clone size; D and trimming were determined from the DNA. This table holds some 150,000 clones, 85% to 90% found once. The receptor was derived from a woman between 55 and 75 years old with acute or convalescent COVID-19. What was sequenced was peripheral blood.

The CDR3 here is CASSLVQAGNQPQHF. The CDR3 DNA follows: TGCGCCAGCAGCCTGGTTCAGGCTGGAAATCAGCCCCAGCATTTT. V gene TRBV4-1 combines with J gene TRBJ1-5; no clear D. Germline loops: CDR1 MGHRA, CDR2 YSYEKL. This CDR3 is 15 amino acids long. V lost 4 bases and J 4 bases, leaving 14 bases between the germline ends.